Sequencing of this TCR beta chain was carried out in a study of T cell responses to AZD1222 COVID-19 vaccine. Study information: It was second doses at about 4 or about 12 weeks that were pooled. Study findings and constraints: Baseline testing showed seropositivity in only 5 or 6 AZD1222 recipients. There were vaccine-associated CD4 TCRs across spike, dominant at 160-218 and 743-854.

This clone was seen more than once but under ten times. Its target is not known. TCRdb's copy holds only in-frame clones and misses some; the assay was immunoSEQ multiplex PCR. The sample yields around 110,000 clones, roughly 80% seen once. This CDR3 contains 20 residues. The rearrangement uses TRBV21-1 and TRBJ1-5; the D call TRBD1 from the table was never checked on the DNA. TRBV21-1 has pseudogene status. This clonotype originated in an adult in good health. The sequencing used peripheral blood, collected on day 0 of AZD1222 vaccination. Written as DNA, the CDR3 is TGTGCCAGCAGCAAAGAGAGACAGGGACTCGTTGGGGATAGCAATCAGCCCCAGCATTTT. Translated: CASSKERQGLVGDSNQPQHF.